Presented here are 28 T cell receptor beta chains from one specimen sequenced in a study of shared clonotypes between healthy human individuals. CD45RO-negative, CCR7-positively selected cells formed the naive CD8 fraction, excluding terminally differentiated effector memory CD45RA+ cells. The repertoire was sequenced with immunoSEQ multiplex PCR; TCRdb's copy has only in-frame clones and lacks some. The table lists a few million clones, about 93% of them singletons. Input material: naive CD8+ T cells from PBMCs. The receptors stem from a man between 18 and 29 years old in good health. Some clones in this sample may be carry-over from other donors' samples.

This clone was seen a single time. This sample also contains other DNA sequences that code for the same CDR3. This rearrangement joins TRBV11-2 to TRBJ2-5; 11 positions match TRBD1. Germline CDR1 and CDR2: SGHAT and FQNNGV. This CDR3 spans 15 amino acids. J was trimmed by 2 bases and V by 5 bases; bases with no gene match: 4. CDR3 sequence reads: CASSARDRGQETQYF. DNA for the CDR3: TGTGCCAGCAGCGCCAGGGACAGGGGGCAAGAGACCCAGTACTTC.

The chain recombines TRBV4-3 with TRBJ2-1; 10 positions agree with TRBD2. With V trimmed by 0 bases and J by 4 bases, 12 bases remained unmatched. The CDR3 consists of 19 residues. Germline V lookup: CDR1 LGHNA, CDR2 YSLEER. CDR3 DNA: TGCGCCAGCAGCCAAGACCCCGGTGGGGCTAGCGGGAGTTACAATGAGCAGTTCTTC. Amino acids: CASSQDPGGASGSYNEQFF.

The genes are TRBV19 and TRBJ2-2; D is unclear. This CDR3 spans 15 amino acids. V lost 5 bases and J lost 0, with 10 bases in between. In germline, CDR1 is LNHDA, CDR2 SQIVND (reference sequence). CDR3 bases: TGTGCCAGTAGTTTTATGGCGTCGAACACCGGGGAGCTGTTTTTT. Translated, it gives CASSFMASNTGELFF.

This clone occurred once. This sample also contains other DNA sequences that code for the same CDR3. V is TRBV27 and J is TRBJ2-7; 10 bases match TRBD2. Germline V gene lookup returns CDR1 MNHEY and CDR2 SMNVEV (reference sequence). Losses at the gene ends were 3 bases for V and 5 bases for J; bases not matched to a gene: 4. This CDR3 contains 14 residues. CDR3 loop: CASSFLAGVDEQYF. CDR3 coding DNA: TGTGCCAGCAGTTTTCTAGCGGGGGTCGACGAGCAGTACTTC.

This chain uses TRBV7-9 with TRBJ2-4, with a weak D call TRBD2 (5 bases). The CDR3 has 15 amino acids. Germline V lookup: CDR1 SEHNR, CDR2 FQNEAQ (reference sequence). V lost 5 bases and J lost 3, with 14 bases in between. As DNA, the CDR3 is TGTGCCAGCAGCGAGACCCCTCGGGGCAAAAACATTCAGTACTTC. This gives the protein CASSETPRGKNIQYF.

This rearrangement joins TRBV27 to TRBJ2-1; D may be TRBD2 (6 bases). V lost 3 bases and J 5 bases, leaving 14 bases between the germline ends. Looked up from germline, CDR1 is MNHEY and CDR2 is SMNVEV (reference sequence). This CDR3 is built from 15 residues. The CDR3 sequence: CASSLGLATHNEQFF. The CDR3 DNA is TGTGCCAGCAGTTTGGGGCTAGCGACCCACAATGAGCAGTTCTTC.

The chain has TRBV19 and TRBJ1-6, with unresolved D. Germline-derived CDR1 and CDR2 are LNHDA and SQIVND (reference sequence). Between the trimmed V and J ends, which lost 3 bases and 14 bases, there was a span of 11 bases. This CDR3 is 12 amino acids long. CDR3 loop: CASSIDRLTLHF. The CDR3 bases are TGTGCCAGTAGTATTGACCGTCTCACCCTCCACTTT.

V and J are TRBV5-1 and TRBJ2-5; TRBD2 aligns across 8 bases. The CDR3 is 16 amino acids. Germline V gene data show CDR1 as SGHRS and CDR2 as YFSETQ. V was clipped by 4 bases and J by 3 bases; unmatched bases: 11. CDR3 in amino acids: CASSPGGAGVKETQYF. The CDR3 DNA follows: TGCGCCAGCAGCCCCGGGGGAGCGGGAGTTAAAGAGACCCAGTACTTC.

Comments on this clone: Other DNA sequences in this sample translate to the same CDR3. The gene calls are TRBV9 and TRBJ1-5; perhaps TRBD1 as D (5 bases). The CDR3 extends over 14 amino acids. Deletions cut 0 bases from V and 2 bases from J, with 6 bases between. The germline gives CDR1 SGDLS, CDR2 YYNGEE. The chain's CDR3 is CASSVGDGNQPQHF. The CDR3 nucleotides are TGTGCCAGCAGCGTAGGGGACGGCAATCAGCCCCAGCATTTT.

The chain uses TRBV9 and TRBJ2-3, with 7 positions matching TRBD2. With V trimmed by 0 bases and J by 2 bases, 6 bases remained unmatched. The CDR3 has 16 amino acids. Germline loops: CDR1 SGDLS, CDR2 YYNGEE. The CDR3, as DNA: TGTGCCAGCAGCGTAGACAAGAGCGGGAACACAGATACGCAGTATTTT. This sequence encodes CASSVDKSGNTDTQYF.

This clone appeared once. This rearrangement joins TRBV7-9 to TRBJ2-3; possibly TRBD1 for D (6 bases). Trimming pared 6 bases from V and 2 bases from J, leaving 18 bases between. The CDR3 length is 16 residues. Germline V gene sequence: CDR1 SEHNR, CDR2 FQNEAQ (reference sequence). The CDR3: CASSPHGGANTDTQYF. CDR3 coding DNA: TGTGCCAGCAGTCCCCATGGGGGCGCAAACACAGATACGCAGTATTTT.

The chain joins TRBV16 to TRBJ2-1; the match to TRBD2 covers 8 bases. The CDR3 sequence is 17 residues long. CDR1 KGHSY and CDR2 FQNENV come from the germline V gene. V shed 0 bases, J shed 8 bases, and the junction held 12 bases outside the gene matches. The CDR3 sequence is CASSQSWASGLGDEQFF. CDR3 DNA: TGTGCCAGCAGCCAATCGTGGGCTAGCGGGCTTGGGGATGAGCAGTTCTTC.

The chain is built from TRBV7-2 and TRBJ1-2; a possible D gene is TRBD1 (5 bases). The CDR3 contains 13 residues. The germline gives CDR1 SGHTA, CDR2 FQGNSA. V was clipped by 5 bases and J by 8 bases, with 15 bases between them. The CDR3 is CASSPDSPEGYTF. The CDR3 nucleotides read TGTGCCAGCAGCCCTGACAGCCCAGAAGGCTACACCTTC. Based on the CDR3 plus reference TRBV7-2 and TRBJ1-2, the full variable domain is GAGVSQSPSNKVTEKGKDVELRCDPISGHTALYWYRQSLGQGLEFLIYFQGNSAPDKSGLPSDRFSAERTGGSVSTLTIQRTQQEDSAVYLCASSPDSPEGYTFGSGTRLTVV.

The chain employs TRBV7-9 and TRBJ2-7; D is possibly TRBD1 (6 bases). The germline CDR1 and CDR2 sequences are SEHNR and FQNEAQ (reference sequence). V was trimmed by 4 bases and J by 2 bases, leaving 27 bases between them. CDR3 size: 19 residues. The CDR3 DNA sequence: TGTGCCAGCAGCTCACCCCCTACCCGGGCATCAGGGGTCCCCTACGAGCAGTACTTC. Protein: CASSSPPTRASGVPYEQYF.

The chain combines TRBV19 with TRBJ2-7; no clear D. The CDR3 has 12 amino acids. V dropped 3 bases and J dropped 6 bases, with 9 bases sitting between them. CDR1 is LNHDA and CDR2 is SQIVND in the germline V gene (reference sequence). The CDR3: CASSIFGGEQYF. The DNA for the CDR3 is TGTGCCAGTAGTATTTTTGGTGGCGAGCAGTACTTC.

This clone was observed once. The same CDR3 arises from other DNA sequences in this sample as well. CDR3: CASSFPRSTDTQYF. The CDR3 bases are TGTGCCAGCAGCTTTCCTAGGAGCACAGATACGCAGTATTTT. The chain uses TRBV7-2 and TRBJ2-3, with D uncertain. The CDR3 covers 14 residues. CDR1 and CDR2 (germline): SGHTA, FQGNSA. Trimming left V 3 bases short and J 0 bases short, with 7 bases between.

The genes are TRBV19 and TRBJ2-7; D not certain. CDR1 is LNHDA and CDR2 is SQIVND in the germline V gene (reference sequence). The CDR3 consists of 15 residues. The V end lost 5 bases, the J end lost 4 bases, and 18 bases lay between the germline ends. CDR3 coding DNA: TGTGCCAGTAGTCGATTCTTTAGCATGGAATACGAGCAGTACTTC. Translation gives CASSRFFSMEYEQYF.

The rearrangement links TRBV19 to TRBJ2-1, with D possibly TRBD2 on 6 matching bases. Germline V gene sequence: CDR1 LNHDA, CDR2 SQIVND (reference sequence). V dropped 10 bases and J dropped 1 base, with 26 bases sitting between them. The CDR3 sequence is 18 residues long. The CDR3 region is CATSLVATWEESYNEQFF. In DNA form, the CDR3 reads TGTGCCACCTCCTTAGTAGCGACCTGGGAGGAGTCCTACAATGAGCAGTTCTTC.

J is TRBJ1-1 and V is TRBV6-5; a possible D gene is TRBD1 (5 bases). Germline assignment: CDR1 MNHEY and CDR2 SVGAGI. The CDR3 length is 13 residues. The V end was cut by 6 bases, the J end by 1 base, with 9 bases between. CDR3 coding DNA: TGTGCCAGCAGGGGAAGGGGGAACACTGAAGCTTTCTTT. It translates to CASRGRGNTEAFF.

The chain joins TRBV29-1 to TRBJ1-1; D is unresolved. The CDR3 totals 14 residues. The germline gives CDR1 SQVTM, CDR2 ANQGSEA. The V and J ends lost 0 bases and 11 bases respectively, with 19 bases between them. The CDR3 DNA reads TGCAGCGTTGAAGATCCCGGGCCGGGCCCCATGGCTTTCTTT. The encoded protein is CSVEDPGPGPMAFF.

This clone was counted a single time. The V and J genes are TRBV6-4 and TRBJ2-3; TRBD1 matches 9 bases. Germline assignment: CDR1 MRHNA and CDR2 SNTAGT. The CDR3 extends over 18 amino acids. V was clipped by 6 bases and J by 3 bases; unmatched bases: 16. CDR3 residues: CASRGDRVFIQGTDTQYF. DNA of the CDR3: TGTGCCAGCAGAGGGGACAGGGTTTTCATCCAAGGGACAGATACGCAGTATTTT.

The rearrangement joins TRBV27 to TRBJ2-7; tentative D call: TRBD2 (5 bases). Deletions cut 3 bases from V and 2 bases from J, with 17 bases between. The CDR3 extends over 16 amino acids. CDR1 MNHEY and CDR2 SMNVEV come from the germline V gene (reference sequence). As DNA, the CDR3 is TGTGCCAGCAGTTTTTCCAGCGGTTATCGGCCCTACGAGCAGTACTTC. Its translation: CASSFSSGYRPYEQYF.

The chain recombines TRBV9 with TRBJ2-1, with D tentatively TRBD2 (5 bases). CDR1 and CDR2 from the germline V gene are SGDLS and YYNGEE. V dropped 3 bases and J dropped 0 bases, with 22 bases sitting between them. This CDR3 region has 19 residues. This CDR3 reads CASSDPPTGLASSYNEQFF. For the CDR3, the DNA is TGTGCCAGCAGCGACCCCCCCACCGGACTCGCTAGCTCCTACAATGAGCAGTTCTTC.

The chain employs TRBV28 and TRBJ2-1, with TRBD2 matching over 7 bases. CDR1 and CDR2 (germline): MDHEN, SYDVKM. V dropped 2 bases and J dropped 7; count of bases not matched to a gene: 5. This CDR3 has 14 residues. CDR3 bases: TGTGCCAGCAGTTTAGCGGGAGCGGCAAATGAGCAGTTCTTC. This translates into CASSLAGAANEQFF.

About this clone: The sample has other DNA sequences that encode this CDR3 too. This chain connects TRBV19 to TRBJ2-1; D perhaps matches TRBD1 (6 bases). Trimming stripped 2 bases from V and 3 bases from J, with 8 bases between. Germline-derived CDR1 and CDR2 are LNHDA and SQIVND (reference sequence). The CDR3 consists of 14 residues. The CDR3 DNA sequence: TGTGCCAGTAGTATACTGACAGGCTACAATGAGCAGTTCTTC. It specifies CASSILTGYNEQFF.

J is TRBJ1-2 and V is TRBV5-6, with 8 bases identical to TRBD1. Germline values: CDR1 SGHDT, CDR2 YYEEEE. V lost 4 bases and J lost 12; bases outside the gene matches: 5. CDR3 length: 11 residues. This chain's CDR3 is CASSADRVDTF. CDR3 sequence (DNA): TGTGCCAGCAGCGCGGACAGGGTGGACACCTTC.

The CDR3 is CASSLDSGVDYNEQFF. DNA of the CDR3: TGTGCCAGCAGCTTGGATAGCGGGGTGGATTACAATGAGCAGTTCTTC. The chain couples TRBV9 to TRBJ2-1, with TRBD2 matching 8 bases. The CDR3 spans 16 residues. V lost 4 bases and J lost 4; bases outside the gene matches: 10. The germline V gene encodes CDR1 SGDLS and CDR2 YYNGEE.

With regard to this clone: The identical CDR3 is also encoded by other nucleotide sequences in the sample. The chain uses TRBV29-1 and TRBJ1-2; the D is unclear. V gave up 7 bases and J gave up 0 bases, with 6 bases separating them. The CDR3 sequence is 11 residues long. Germline V gene sequence: CDR1 SQVTM, CDR2 ANQGSEA. The CDR3 DNA reads as TGCAGCGGCAGAGCTAACTATGGCTACACCTTC. It codes for CSGRANYGYTF.